This TCR beta chain was found in a study of blood T cells in healthy people across ages. Comment on this clonotype: A clone one base away is much larger, so this may be a read error.

Each sample provided at least 5.5 micrograms of extracted total RNA. V dropped 6 bases and J dropped 7 bases, with 13 bases sitting between them. The CDR3 is made up of 11 amino acids. Germline CDR1 is DFQATT and CDR2 is SNEGSKA (reference sequence). The second PCR ran roughly 6 to 11 cycles with a sample-barcoded 5' primer and J-beta primers. A template-switch adaptor containing 12 random nucleotides labeled each cDNA molecule. Per-sample output comprised a minimum of 3 million paired-end reads containing CDR3. TCRdb independently ran MiXCR on the 5' RACE reads; one entry per CDR3 protein. Found here are around 940,000 distinct CDR3 sequences, roughly 51% of them singletons; the top ten hold about 21%.

J is TRBJ2-7 and V is TRBV20-1; D is unresolved. The clonotype originates from a woman in her sixties or seventies in good health. The sequencing sample was made of blood. In DNA, the CDR3 is TGCAGTGCGACCTATAGGGATGAGCAGTACTTC. Translating gives CSATYRDEQYF.